This TCR beta chain was recorded in a study of T cells in Graves' hyperthyroidism and ophthalmopathy. Enrolled ophthalmopathy patients presented with a Clinical Activity Score of at least 3, a NOSPECS grade of at least 4, and disease duration under 3 months. CDR1 and CDR2 from the germline V gene are SEHNR and FQNEAQ (reference sequence). The CDR3 is 14 residues long. V was pared by 6 bases and J by 4 bases, with 7 bases of the junction left unmatched. Regarding the study as a whole: Blood samples included most of the expanded thyroid clonotypes exceeding 0.001.

With respect to this clonotype: Its antigen is not known.

There were TCR beta CDR3 regions amplified from RNA transcripts. HTBI primers were employed in a first-round RT-PCR of the TCR CDR3. A single record per CDR3 protein comes from TCRdb applying MiXCR to the multiplex PCR reads. The sample has fewer than 650,000 distinct CDR3 sequences; roughly 14% are singletons. Sequences were obtained from blood. The receptor comes from a woman aged 40 to 49 with Graves' ophthalmopathy. The V and J genes are TRBV7-9 and TRBJ2-5; TRBD1 aligns across 8 bases. The CDR3 loop is CASSPVDRGETQYF. CDR3 nucleotide sequence: TGTGCCAGCAGTCCCGTCGACAGGGGAGAGACCCAGTACTTC.